The rows below give T cell receptor beta chains drawn from one sample of a study of shared clonotypes between healthy human individuals. The protocol was immunoSEQ multiplex PCR, while the TCRdb copy is restricted to in-frame clones and leaves out a portion. The data show 2 million to 2.5 million clones, with approximately 96% seen just once and over 0.1% held by the top ten. Sequencing was carried out using naive CD4+ T cells sorted from blood. These TCRs come from a man in his late teens or twenties in good health. CDR3s include the opening cysteine and the closing phenylalanine or tryptophan. The D gene is left open where the match is weak. Only some rows state a clone size, as once, few, many or a class for expanded clones.

clone size,V gene,D gene,J gene,CDR3 protein,CDR3 DNA
.,TRBV6-6,TRBD1,TRBJ1-5,CASRETGEYQPQHF,TGTGCCAGCAGGGAGACAGGGGAATATCAGCCCCAGCATTTT
.,TRBV10-3,.,TRBJ1-4,CAISGNRVNEKLFF,TGTGCCATCAGTGGCAACAGGGTTAATGAAAAACTGTTTTTT
.,TRBV28,TRBD1,TRBJ2-3,CASSLPGQATDTQYF,TGTGCCAGCAGTTTACCGGGACAGGCCACAGATACGCAGTATTTT
.,TRBV30,TRBD2,TRBJ2-1,CAWSPQAGGQFF,TGTGCCTGGAGTCCTCAAGCGGGGGGGCAGTTCTTC
.,TRBV5-6,TRBD1,TRBJ1-1,CASSGGTGGLNTEAFF,TGTGCCAGCAGCGGAGGGACAGGGGGATTGAACACTGAAGCTTTCTTT
once,TRBV28,.,TRBJ1-5,CASSLGAIGNQPQHF,TGTGCCAGCAGTTTGGGGGCAATTGGCAATCAGCCCCAGCATTTT
.,TRBV18,TRBD2,TRBJ2-5,CASSPQAGFQETQYF,TGTGCCAGCTCACCACAAGCGGGATTCCAAGAGACCCAGTACTTC
.,TRBV5-1,TRBD2,TRBJ2-7,CASSPGLLVPYGRLTEQYF,TGCGCCAGCAGCCCGGGACTGCTGGTTCCATACGGGAGGCTTACCGAGCAGTACTTC
.,TRBV10-3,.,TRBJ2-7,CAISQGSYEQYF,TGTGCCATCAGTCAGGGGTCCTACGAGCAGTACTTC
.,TRBV9,.,TRBJ2-6,CASSGAGANVLTF,TGTGCCAGCAGCGGGGCTGGGGCCAACGTCCTGACTTTC
.,TRBV5-5,.,TRBJ2-3,CASSLVQGTTDTQYF,TGTGCCAGCAGCTTGGTACAGGGAACCACAGATACGCAGTATTTT
few,TRBV30,TRBD2,TRBJ2-5,CAWSVAGETQYF,TGTGCCTGGAGTGTAGCGGGGGAGACCCAGTACTTC
.,TRBV6-5,TRBD2,TRBJ2-7,CASSYRSSGSYEQYF,TGTGCCAGCAGTTACAGGTCTAGCGGTTCCTACGAGCAGTACTTC
.,TRBV18,TRBD1,TRBJ1-5,CASSTGVNQPQHF,TGTGCCAGCTCGACAGGGGTTAATCAGCCCCAGCATTTT
.,TRBV18,.,TRBJ2-2,CASSPGNTGELFF,TGTGCCAGCTCACCAGGGAACACCGGGGAGCTGTTTTTT
.,TRBV5-1,.,TRBJ2-3,CASSPALTDTQYF,TGCGCCAGCAGCCCCGCCCTCACAGATACGCAGTATTTT
.,TRBV5-6,.,TRBJ1-1,CASRSIGGTEAFF,TGTGCCAGCAGATCAATAGGGGGCACTGAAGCTTTCTTT
.,TRBV9,.,TRBJ2-3,CASSLGGPDTQYF,TGTGCCAGCAGCCTAGGGGGGCCAGATACGCAGTATTTT
.,TRBV5-1,TRBD2,TRBJ2-5,CASSSYPGTTLQETQYF,TGCGCCAGCAGCTCCTATCCCGGGACTACCCTGCAAGAGACCCAGTACTTC
.,TRBV7-2,.,TRBJ1-5,CASSFNNRAVSNQPQHF,TGTGCCAGCAGCTTTAACAACAGGGCGGTGAGCAATCAGCCCCAGCATTTT
.,TRBV10-3,.,TRBJ2-7,CAISESTSFISSYEQYF,TGTGCCATCAGTGAGTCGACAAGCTTTATCTCCTCCTACGAGCAGTACTTC
.,TRBV19,TRBD2,TRBJ2-2,CASSIREGTNTGELFF,TGTGCCAGTAGTATCCGGGAGGGGACGAACACCGGGGAGCTGTTTTTT
.,TRBV9,.,TRBJ2-5,CASSVGPQVRGSQETQYF,TGTGCCAGCAGCGTAGGGCCACAGGTTCGAGGCTCTCAAGAGACCCAGTACTTC
.,TRBV30,TRBD1,TRBJ1-1,CAWIVRDPGGGTEAFF,TGTGCCTGGATCGTAAGGGACCCAGGGGGAGGCACTGAAGCTTTCTTT
.,TRBV5-6,.,TRBJ1-2,CASSFSGEMDYGYTF,TGTGCCAGCAGCTTCTCCGGGGAAATGGACTATGGCTACACCTTC
.,TRBV7-3,TRBD1,TRBJ2-1,CASSRDRGDEQFF,TGTGCCAGCAGCCGAGACAGGGGGGATGAGCAGTTCTTC
once,TRBV9,TRBD2,TRBJ2-5,CASSAGTSGVQETQYF,TGTGCCAGCAGCGCCGGGACTAGCGGGGTGCAAGAGACCCAGTACTTC
.,TRBV5-1,TRBD2,TRBJ2-7,CASSRGSAATYEQYF,TGCGCCAGCTCGCGGGGGTCGGCCGCAACCTACGAGCAGTACTTC
.,TRBV27,TRBD1,TRBJ2-7,CASSLGTGSSYEQYF,TGTGCCAGCAGTTTAGGGACAGGCAGCTCCTACGAGCAGTACTTC
.,TRBV5-1,TRBD2,TRBJ2-3,CASSLGLAGGTDTQYF,TGCGCCAGCAGCTTGGGGCTAGCGGGAGGTACAGATACGCAGTATTTT
.,TRBV5-1,.,TRBJ1-1,CASSYGRSPVNTEAFF,TGCGCCAGCAGCTACGGACGGAGCCCCGTGAACACTGAAGCTTTCTTT
.,TRBV27,.,TRBJ1-5,CASSLSEGYQPQHF,TGTGCCAGCAGTTTATCAGAGGGATATCAGCCCCAGCATTTT
.,TRBV7-2,TRBD2,TRBJ2-4,CASSPGLAGGPGNIQYF,TGTGCCAGCAGCCCCGGACTAGCGGGAGGGCCCGGAAACATTCAGTACTTC
.,TRBV5-1,TRBD1,TRBJ2-2,CASSNPQGAGTGELFF,TGCGCCAGCAGCAACCCACAGGGGGCGGGCACCGGGGAGCTGTTTTTT
once,TRBV7-6,TRBD2,TRBJ2-1,CASSAGTSGDNEQFF,TGTGCCAGCAGCGCAGGGACTAGCGGGGACAATGAGCAGTTCTTC
.,TRBV28,.,TRBJ1-2,CASTRSGPSYGYTF,TGTGCCAGCACCCGGAGCGGCCCCAGCTATGGCTACACCTTC
few,TRBV10-1,.,TRBJ2-3,CASSEGTGGRADTQYF,TGCGCCAGCAGTGAGGGAACGGGGGGCCGGGCAGATACGCAGTATTTT
.,TRBV5-4,.,TRBJ2-4,CASSSGGGGNIQYF,TGTGCCAGCAGCTCCGGAGGCGGAGGGAACATTCAGTACTTC
.,TRBV5-1,.,TRBJ2-1,CASSLVAASYNEQFF,TGCGCCAGCAGCTTGGTAGCGGCCTCCTACAATGAGCAGTTCTTC
.,TRBV28,.,TRBJ2-3,CASSWDFYVDRTDTQYF,TGTGCCAGCAGTTGGGATTTCTACGTAGACCGCACAGATACGCAGTATTTT
.,TRBV7-2,.,TRBJ2-5,CASSLWGGGETQYF,TGTGCCAGCAGCTTGTGGGGAGGCGGGGAGACCCAGTACTTC
.,TRBV6-5,.,TRBJ2-3,CASSALGTDTQYF,TGTGCCAGCAGTGCACTAGGCACAGATACGCAGTATTTT
.,TRBV18,TRBD1,TRBJ1-1,CASSPKSGGITEAFF,TGTGCCAGCTCTCCGAAATCAGGGGGCATTACTGAAGCTTTCTTT
.,TRBV11-2,TRBD1,TRBJ1-2,CASSSQQGLYGYTF,TGTGCCAGCAGCTCCCAACAGGGGTTATACGGCTACACCTTC
once,TRBV5-1,.,TRBJ2-7,CASSLDGQLAQYF,TGCGCCAGCAGCTTGGATGGGCAATTGGCGCAGTACTTC
once,TRBV19,.,TRBJ1-6,CASSLSTRTYNSPLHF,TGTGCCAGTAGTTTATCAACGCGGACCTATAATTCACCCCTCCACTTT
.,TRBV19,TRBD1,TRBJ1-2,CASSMPGQGYYGYTF,TGTGCCAGTAGTATGCCGGGACAGGGGTACTATGGCTACACCTTC
once,TRBV7-2,.,TRBJ1-2,CASSLTGARTF,TGTGCCAGCAGCTTAACAGGAGCTAGAACCTTC
.,TRBV30,.,TRBJ1-3,CAWISPRVVDTIYF,TGTGCCTGGATCTCCCCCCGGGTGGTCGACACCATATATTTT
few,TRBV7-9,.,TRBJ2-7,CASSLDSPREQYF,TGTGCCAGCAGCTTAGACAGCCCTAGGGAGCAGTACTTC
.,TRBV6-1,TRBD1,TRBJ1-1,CASTHRGLGTEAFF,TGTGCCAGCACCCACAGGGGGCTCGGCACTGAAGCTTTCTTT
.,TRBV30,.,TRBJ1-6,CAWSGLSPSPLHF,TGTGCCTGGAGTGGTCTTAGCCCGTCACCCCTCCACTTT
once,TRBV4-1,TRBD1,TRBJ1-4,CASSQRTGMGEKLFF,TGCGCCAGCAGCCAGCGGACAGGGATGGGTGAAAAACTGTTTTTT
once,TRBV7-9,.,TRBJ1-3,CASSSRPSYSGNTIYF,TGTGCCAGCAGTTCGAGGCCCAGCTACTCTGGAAACACCATATATTTT
.,TRBV7-2,.,TRBJ2-5,CASSLDQGRETQYF,TGTGCCAGCAGCTTAGACCAGGGACGGGAGACCCAGTACTTC
.,TRBV5-4,TRBD1,TRBJ2-7,CASSLGQGLGEQYF,TGTGCCAGCAGCTTGGGACAGGGGCTGGGGGAGCAGTACTTC
.,TRBV5-6,.,TRBJ1-2,CASSSERYGYTF,TGTGCCAGCAGCTCAGAGCGCTATGGCTACACCTTC